These 3 T cell receptor beta chains originate from one sample sequenced in a study of beta chain features in type 1 diabetes. Sequencing targeted expressed TCRB transcripts, as all isolated RNA had been reverse transcribed. Clones were read by immunoSEQ multiplex PCR, and TCRdb kept only the in-frame ones, dropping some. Of hundreds of thousands of clones listed, over 12% are singletons. No antigen has been assigned to these receptors. General study points: For Type 1 diabetes patients, all four CD4+ subsets carried TCRB CDR3s that were moderately but significantly shorter.

The sequenced sample consisted of naive CD4+ T cells from blood. Every receptor here comes from a man aged 18-30 years with type 1 diabetes.

This clone was seen only a few times. The V and J genes are TRBV29-1 and TRBJ1-2; 8 bases match TRBD1. The CDR3 is 13 amino acids. The V and J ends lost 3 bases and 4 bases, in that order; junction bases with no gene match: 4. Germline V gene lookup returns CDR1 SQVTM and CDR2 ANQGSEA. The CDR3 nucleotides read TGCAGCGTTGAGGACAGGGTCAGCTATGGCTACACCTTC. Amino acids: CSVEDRVSYGYTF.

This clone turned up a few times. J is TRBJ2-3 and V is TRBV6-6, with D maybe TRBD1 (5 bases). CDR1 is MNHNY and CDR2 is SVGAGI in the germline V gene (reference sequence). V was shortened by 0 bases and J by 6 bases, with 7 bases between the two germline ends. CDR3 length: 13 residues. CDR3 bases: TGTGCCAGCAGTTACTCCAGGGCGGATACGCAGTATTTT. Translation: CASSYSRADTQYF.

As for this clone: Other DNA sequences in this sample translate to the same CDR3. The chain carries TRBV28 and TRBJ1-2; D gene unclear. Germline lookup yields CDR1 MDHEN and CDR2 SYDVKM. The CDR3 is 12 residues long. V was cut by 2 bases and J by 5 bases, with 6 bases left in between. The CDR3 nucleotides read TGTGCCAGCAGTTTACAGCCTTATGGCTACACCTTC. This translates into CASSLQPYGYTF.